This record covers a single T cell receptor beta chain. This CDR3 is built from 14 residues. Germline lookup yields CDR1 SNHLY and CDR2 FYNNEI. Trimming removed 4 bases from V and 6 bases from J, with 13 bases in between. Libraries were prepared by immunoSEQ multiplex PCR; TCRdb keeps only in-frame clonotypes and omits some of them. The sample yields about 81,000 clones, 96% seen once. The data are from a study of technical replicates of blood from a few donors. The chain couples TRBV2 to TRBJ2-1; TRBD1 might be the D (6 bases). Sequenced: T cells isolated from PBMCs. This sequence was found in a human donor in good health. The CDR3 protein is CASSGTGTLNEQFF. The DNA of the CDR3 is TGTGCCAGCAGTGGAACAGGGACCCTCAATGAGCAGTTCTTC.